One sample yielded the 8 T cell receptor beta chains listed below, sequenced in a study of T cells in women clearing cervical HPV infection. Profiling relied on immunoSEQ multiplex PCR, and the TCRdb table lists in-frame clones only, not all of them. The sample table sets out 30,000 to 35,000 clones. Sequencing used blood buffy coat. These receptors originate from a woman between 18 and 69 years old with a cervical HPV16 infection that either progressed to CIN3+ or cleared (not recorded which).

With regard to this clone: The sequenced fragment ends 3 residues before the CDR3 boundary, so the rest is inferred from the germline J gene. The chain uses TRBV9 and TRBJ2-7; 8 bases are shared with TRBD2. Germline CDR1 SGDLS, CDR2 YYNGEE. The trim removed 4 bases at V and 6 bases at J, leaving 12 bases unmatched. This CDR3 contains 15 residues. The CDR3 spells CASSPNPGLGVEQYF. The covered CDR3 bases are TGTGCCAGCAGCCCAAATCCGGGACTAGGCGTCGAG.

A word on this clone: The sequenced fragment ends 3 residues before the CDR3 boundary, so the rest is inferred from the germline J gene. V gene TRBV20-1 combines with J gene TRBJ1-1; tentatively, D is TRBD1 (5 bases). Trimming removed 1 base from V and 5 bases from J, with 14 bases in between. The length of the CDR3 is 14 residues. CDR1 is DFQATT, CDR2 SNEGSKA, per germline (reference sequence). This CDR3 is CSARVGGSRTEAFF. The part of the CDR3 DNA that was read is TGCAGTGCTAGAGTTGGGGGGTCGAGGACTGAA.

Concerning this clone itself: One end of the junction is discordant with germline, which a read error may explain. The CDR3 bases that were read are TGCGCCAGCAGCCAATTAGGGAGAGCGGGGTACAATGAG. It codes for CASSQLGRAGYNE. The CDR3 as a whole reads CASSQLGRAGYNEQFF. The V gene is TRBV4-2, the J gene TRBJ2-1; 7 positions match TRBD2. The CDR3 end lies 3 residues beyond the end of the read and is filled in from the germline J gene. CDR1 is LGHNA and CDR2 is YNFKEQ in the germline V gene. This CDR3 region has 16 residues.

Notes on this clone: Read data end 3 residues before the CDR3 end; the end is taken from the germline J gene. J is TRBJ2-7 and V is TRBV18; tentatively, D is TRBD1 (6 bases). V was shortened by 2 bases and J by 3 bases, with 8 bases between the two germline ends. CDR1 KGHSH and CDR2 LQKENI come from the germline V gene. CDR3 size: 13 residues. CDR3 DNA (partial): TGTGCCAGCTCACCAGGGACACACTACGAG. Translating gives CASSPGTHYE. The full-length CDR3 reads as CASSPGTHYEQYF.

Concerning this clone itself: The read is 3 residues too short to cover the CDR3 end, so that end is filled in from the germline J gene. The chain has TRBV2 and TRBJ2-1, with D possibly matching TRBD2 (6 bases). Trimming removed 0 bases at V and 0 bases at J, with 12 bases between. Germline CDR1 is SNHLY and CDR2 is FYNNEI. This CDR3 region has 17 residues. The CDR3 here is CASSEALAGTSYNEQFF. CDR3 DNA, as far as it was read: TGTGCCAGCAGTGAAGCGCTTGCGGGGACCTCCTACAATGAG.

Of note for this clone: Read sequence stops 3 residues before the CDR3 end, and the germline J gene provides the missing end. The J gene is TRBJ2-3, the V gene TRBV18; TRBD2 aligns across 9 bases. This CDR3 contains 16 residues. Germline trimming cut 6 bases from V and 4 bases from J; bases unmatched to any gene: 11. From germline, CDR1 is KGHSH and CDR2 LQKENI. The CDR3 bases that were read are TGTGCCAGCTCCCGTCTCGCGGGGGGGATCGCAGATACG. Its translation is CASSRLAGGIADT. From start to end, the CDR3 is CASSRLAGGIADTQYF.

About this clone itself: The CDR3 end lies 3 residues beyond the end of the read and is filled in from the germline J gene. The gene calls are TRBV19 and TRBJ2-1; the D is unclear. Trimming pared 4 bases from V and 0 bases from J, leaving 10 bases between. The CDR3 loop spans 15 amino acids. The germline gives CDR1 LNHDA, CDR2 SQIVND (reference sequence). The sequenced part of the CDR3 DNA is TGTGCCAGTAGTAATTGGCTCAGCTCCTACAATGAG. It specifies CASSNWLSSYNE. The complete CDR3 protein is CASSNWLSSYNEQFF.

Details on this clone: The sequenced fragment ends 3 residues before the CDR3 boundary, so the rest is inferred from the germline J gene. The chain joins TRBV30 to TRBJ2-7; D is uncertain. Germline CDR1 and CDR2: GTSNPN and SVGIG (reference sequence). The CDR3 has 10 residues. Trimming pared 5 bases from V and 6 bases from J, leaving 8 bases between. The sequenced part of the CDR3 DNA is TGTGCCTGGGGCCCTTCCGAG. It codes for CAWGPSE. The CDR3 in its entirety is CAWGPSEQYF.